This entry lists 30 T cell receptor beta chains sequenced from one sample in a study of early T cells in non-severe SARS-CoV-2 infection. TCRdb processed the 5' RACE reads anew with MiXCR; each CDR3 protein has one entry. Of 80,000 to 95,000 distinct CDR3 sequences listed, approximately 13% are singletons. The sequenced sample was whole blood. The receptors stem from an adult who was a healthcare worker with PCR-confirmed SARS-CoV-2 infection or an uninfected control (not recorded which).

V is TRBV18 and J is TRBJ2-7; 7 nucleotides line up with TRBD2. Unmatched junction bases numbered 3, after V lost 3 bases and J lost 1 base. The CDR3 consists of 14 residues. CDR1 KGHSH and CDR2 LQKENI come from the germline V gene. CDR3 residues: CASSPAGRSYEQYF. Here the CDR3 DNA reads TGTGCCAGCTCACCTGCCGGGAGGTCCTACGAGCAGTACTTC.

Here the CDR3 reads CASSSPLQGTEAFF. The CDR3 nucleotides are TGTGCCAGCAGCTCTCCCCTGCAAGGCACTGAAGCTTTCTTT. The chain joins TRBV7-9 to TRBJ1-1; no reliable D call. The germline V and J ends were trimmed by 4 bases and 4 bases, with 13 bases remaining between them. The CDR3 contains 14 residues. CDR1 SEHNR and CDR2 FQNEAQ come from the germline V gene (reference sequence). The whole variable domain, filled in from reference TRBV7-9 and TRBJ1-1, reads DTGVSQNPRHKITKRGQNVTFRCDPISEHNRLYWYRQTLGQGPEFLTYFQNEAQLEKSRLLSDRFSAERPKGSFSTLEIQRTEQGDSAMYLCASSSPLQGTEAFFGQGTRLTVV.

The sample holds a few counts of this clonotype. The gene calls are TRBV25-1 and TRBJ1-1; the D is unclear. Trimming took 2 bases from V and 1 from J, leaving 14 bases between them. The CDR3 has 16 residues. Germline V gene sequence: CDR1 MGHDK, CDR2 SYGVNS. This CDR3 reads CASSERGLSQNTEAFF. The CDR3 DNA reads TGTGCCAGCAGTGAAAGAGGCCTTTCGCAGAACACTGAAGCTTTCTTT.

The table lists this clonotype with a few counts. The CDR3 here is CASSLSNGRRRGYTF. In DNA form, the CDR3 reads TGTGCCAGCAGCTTATCCAATGGGAGGAGGAGAGGCTACACCTTC. This rearrangement joins TRBV13 to TRBJ1-2; D is unclear. Trimming removed 2 bases at V and 8 bases at J, with 18 bases between. Germline loops: CDR1 PRHDT, CDR2 FYEKMQ (reference sequence). CDR3 length: 15 residues. Full variable domain (outside the CDR3, taken from reference TRBV13 and TRBJ1-2): AAGVIQSPRHLIKEKRETATLKCYPIPRHDTVYWYQQGPGQDPQFLISFYEKMQSDKGSIPDRFSAQQFSDYHSELNMSSLELGDSALYFCASSLSNGRRRGYTFGSGTRLTVV.

The chain carries TRBV12-3 or TRBV12-4 and TRBJ1-1, with no clear D. There are 15 residues in the CDR3. V was cut by 5 bases and J by 4 bases, with 17 bases left in between. The CDR3 nucleotides read TGTGCCAGCAGTCTAAGGACGGGAGGAGGCACTGAAGCTTTCTTT. This translates into CASSLRTGGGTEAFF.

This clonotype was counted a few times. This chain links TRBV12-3 or TRBV12-4 with TRBJ1-6; a weak D match, TRBD1 (5 bases). The CDR3 covers 13 residues. The V and J ends lost 3 bases and 6 bases respectively, with 6 bases between them. In nucleotides, the CDR3 is TGTGCCAGCAGTTTGCAGGGTAATTCACCCCTCCACTTT. Translating gives CASSLQGNSPLHF.

This sequence joins TRBV5-1 and TRBJ1-5; the D is unclear. Trimming took off 2 bases at V and 4 bases at J, with 10 bases between the two ends. CDR3 size: 14 residues. Germline CDR1 and CDR2: SGHRS and YFSETQ. The CDR3: CASSFGRENQPQHF. The CDR3 nucleotides are TGCGCCAGCAGCTTCGGACGGGAAAATCAGCCCCAGCATTTT.

The gene calls are TRBV7-2 and TRBJ1-4; 10 bases fit TRBD1. Germline V gene data show CDR1 as SGHTA and CDR2 as FQGNSA. There are 16 residues in the CDR3. V dropped 6 bases and J dropped 10; count of bases not matched to a gene: 14. CDR3 bases: TGTGCCAGCAGGTTAAACACCGGGACAGGGGCAGGAAAACTGTTTTTT. Its translation is CASRLNTGTGAGKLFF.

This clonotype was detected only a few times. The chain employs TRBV15 and TRBJ2-7, with a tentative D call TRBD1 (5 bases). The CDR3 is 16 amino acids. V lost 3 bases, J lost 5 bases, and 20 bases lay in between. CDR1 and CDR2 from the germline V gene are LNHNV and YYDKDF (reference sequence). The DNA of the CDR3 is TGTGCCACCAGCAGGGCAAAGGCAGGGTTGTTCAACGAGCAGTACTTC. It encodes CATSRAKAGLFNEQYF.

This chain connects TRBV19 to TRBJ2-1; D gene ambiguous. V was trimmed by 3 bases and J by 2 bases, leaving 11 bases between them. CDR3 length: 15 residues. The germline V gene encodes CDR1 LNHDA and CDR2 SQIVND (reference sequence). CDR3 in amino acids: CASSMGGKPYNEQFF. In DNA, the CDR3 is TGTGCCAGTAGTATGGGCGGAAAGCCCTACAATGAGCAGTTCTTC.

This clonotype turned up a few times. The CDR3 loop is CAISLTGDETQYF. CDR3 coding DNA: TGTGCCATCAGCTTAACAGGGGACGAGACCCAGTACTTC. The gene calls are TRBV10-3 and TRBJ2-5, with TRBD1 matching over 7 bases. The CDR3 has 13 residues. Per germline, CDR1 ENHRY and CDR2 SYGVKD. J lost 5 bases, V lost 6 bases, and 6 bases had no gene match.

V and J are TRBV9 and TRBJ2-2; 9 positions match TRBD1. V was clipped by 0 bases and J by 6 bases; unmatched bases: 6. The CDR3 spans 16 residues. CDR1 and CDR2 (germline): SGDLS, YYNGEE. This CDR3 is CASSVVLGTGPGELFF. The CDR3 DNA follows: TGTGCCAGCAGCGTAGTGTTAGGGACAGGGCCCGGGGAGCTGTTTTTT.

This clonotype was counted only a few times. The genes are TRBV18 and TRBJ1-4; TRBD1 is a possible D gene (6 bases). The V end was cut by 3 bases, the J end by 6 bases, with 17 bases between. CDR3 length: 16 residues. Germline V CDR1 and CDR2: KGHSH, LQKENI. The DNA of the CDR3 is TGTGCCAGCTCACCGTTGGGCGGGGGCGAGGATGAAAAACTGTTTTTT. It encodes CASSPLGGGEDEKLFF.

This clonotype was observed a handful of times. The V call is TRBV4-2, the J call TRBJ2-4, with TRBD2 matching over 10 bases. Trimming removed 4 bases from V and 5 bases from J; junction bases left unmatched: 2. CDR3 size: 14 residues. Germline V lookup: CDR1 LGHNA, CDR2 YNFKEQ. CDR3 bases: TGTGCCAGCAGCCTTGGACTAGCGGAAAACATTCAGTACTTC. Translated: CASSLGLAENIQYF.

This clonotype was detected many times. The chain couples TRBV6-2 or TRBV6-3 to TRBJ2-1; TRBD2 matches 12 bases. The CDR3 spans 15 residues. J gave up 6 bases and V 6 bases, and 6 bases lay outside the gene matches. CDR1 and CDR2 (germline): MNHEY, SVGEGT. The CDR3 DNA reads TGTGCCAGCAGACCCGGACTAGCGGGACGCAATGAGCAGTTCTTC. Residues: CASRPGLAGRNEQFF.

The chain combines TRBV3-1 with TRBJ2-7, with 10 bases fitting TRBD2. The CDR3 has 14 amino acids. Trimming removed 7 bases from V and 7 bases from J; junction bases left unmatched: 10. In germline, CDR1 is LGHDT, CDR2 YNNKEL (reference sequence). CDR3: CASTLAGRAWEQYF. CDR3 coding DNA: TGTGCCAGCACACTAGCGGGAAGGGCCTGGGAGCAGTACTTC.

This clonotype was seen at least ten times. The chain carries TRBV10-3 and TRBJ1-1, with TRBD1 matching 9 bases. The length of the CDR3 is 13 residues. Germline CDR1 ENHRY, CDR2 SYGVKD. Unmatched junction bases numbered 5, after V lost 7 bases and J lost 5 bases. The CDR3 DNA sequence: TGTGCCATCAATTTGGGACAGGGAACTGAAGCTTTCTTT. Its protein is CAINLGQGTEAFF.

The V and J genes are TRBV12-5 and TRBJ2-5; 8 bases match TRBD1. CDR3 length equals 16 residues. Germline V gene lookup returns CDR1 LGHNT and CDR2 FRNRAP. The trim removed 5 bases at V and 6 bases at J, leaving 14 bases unmatched. Written as DNA, the CDR3 is TGTGCTAGTGGTCAGCCAGGGGGCGCGAATTTGAAGACCCAGTACTTC. It codes for CASGQPGGANLKTQYF.

This clonotype was counted between two and nine times. The V gene is TRBV19, the J gene TRBJ1-1; D remains unclear. V lost 8 bases and J lost 1, with 11 bases in between. Germline CDR1 LNHDA, CDR2 SQIVND (reference sequence). CDR3 size: 13 residues. This CDR3 reads CASSPLGNTEAFF. The CDR3 region has the DNA TGTGCCAGTTCCCCTTTAGGGAACACTGAAGCTTTCTTT.

This clonotype was seen ten or more times. The J gene is TRBJ2-3, the V gene TRBV7-8, with D perhaps TRBD2 (5 bases). The CDR3 length is 15 residues. V was shortened by 0 bases and J by 0 bases, with 7 bases between the two germline ends. Germline CDR1 is SGHVS and CDR2 is FQNEAQ. CDR3 loop: CASSLASGSTDTQYF. The CDR3 nucleotides are TGTGCCAGCAGCTTAGCCAGCGGAAGCACAGATACGCAGTATTTT.

This clonotype was seen at least ten times. J is TRBJ2-4 and V is TRBV19; D remains ambiguous. The CDR3 is 13 amino acids. Germline CDR1 and CDR2: LNHDA and SQIVND (reference sequence). V lost 9 bases and J lost 3, with 12 bases in between. The CDR3 region is CASQETDKNIQYF. CDR3 in DNA: TGTGCCAGCCAAGAGACGGACAAAAACATTCAGTACTTC.

The DNA of the CDR3 is TGCGCCAGCAGCTTGAGCGGGGGCGTCACCGGGGAGCTGTTTTTT. It translates to CASSLSGGVTGELFF. The V call is TRBV5-1, the J call TRBJ2-2, with 8 bases fitting TRBD2. The CDR3 has 15 residues. Germline V gene data show CDR1 as SGHRS and CDR2 as YFSETQ. J was trimmed by 4 bases and V by 1 base; bases with no gene match: 3.

This clonotype was counted only a few times. CDR3 DNA sequence: TGTGCCTGGAGTGTACAGGGAAACATTCAGTACTTC. It yields the protein CAWSVQGNIQYF. The chain employs TRBV30 and TRBJ2-4; a possible D gene is TRBD1 (6 bases). V was shortened by 0 bases and J by 6 bases, with 6 bases between the two germline ends. The CDR3 is made up of 12 amino acids. Germline V gene lookup returns CDR1 GTSNPN and CDR2 SVGIG (reference sequence).

In its sample, this clonotype was seen a few times. The J gene is TRBJ2-1, the V gene TRBV2; TRBD2 agrees at 13 bases. CDR1 SNHLY and CDR2 FYNNEI come from the germline V gene. The J segment lost 5 bases and the V segment lost 8 bases, leaving 9 bases of the junction unmatched. The CDR3 totals 16 residues. CDR3 DNA sequence: TGTGCCAGCGCGAAGGGACTAGCGGGACCCAACAATGAGCAGTTCTTC. This translates into CASAKGLAGPNNEQFF.

The V gene is TRBV20-1, the J gene TRBJ2-7; tentatively, D is TRBD1 (5 bases). Germline V gene lookup returns CDR1 DFQATT and CDR2 SNEGSKA (reference sequence). The CDR3 runs 14 residues. Between the trimmed V and J ends, which lost 5 bases and 6 bases, there was a span of 20 bases. CDR3 amino acids: CSAVATVTRGEQYF. The CDR3 nucleotides are TGCAGTGCTGTCGCGACAGTAACAAGGGGCGAGCAGTACTTC.

This clonotype was counted many times. V and J are TRBV3-1 and TRBJ2-2; TRBD2 might be the D (5 bases). Germline V gene data show CDR1 as LGHDT and CDR2 as YNNKEL (reference sequence). Trimming pared 2 bases from V and 7 bases from J, leaving 14 bases between. The CDR3 has 15 amino acids. CDR3 sequence: CASSQLNGNHGELFF. Written as DNA, the CDR3 is TGTGCCAGCAGCCAACTGAACGGGAATCACGGGGAGCTGTTTTTT.

This clonotype was counted many times. This chain uses TRBV7-9 with TRBJ1-5; no reliable D call. Trimming took off 3 bases at V and 1 base at J, with 13 bases between the two ends. The CDR3 has 16 amino acids. Germline CDR1 is SEHNR and CDR2 is FQNEAQ (reference sequence). Written as DNA, the CDR3 is TGTGCCAGCAGCTTTGGAGATCACGGAAGCAATCAGCCCCAGCATTTT. Amino acid sequence: CASSFGDHGSNQPQHF.

This clonotype was detected only a few times. This sequence joins TRBV27 and TRBJ2-1; D is uncertain. The CDR3 has 14 amino acids. Trimming stripped 5 bases from V and 3 bases from J, with 11 bases between. CDR1 is MNHEY and CDR2 is SMNVEV in the germline V gene (reference sequence). The CDR3, as DNA: TGTGCCAGCAGTCCTCGACTGGGCTACAATGAGCAGTTCTTC. It yields the protein CASSPRLGYNEQFF.

In this sample, this clonotype turned up many times. The chain employs TRBV7-2 and TRBJ2-5; 14 bases align to TRBD2. CDR3 length: 18 amino acids. The V and J ends lost 0 bases and 2 bases, in that order; junction bases with no gene match: 5. The germline V gene has CDR1 SGHTA and CDR2 FQGNSA. The CDR3 sequence: CASSLAPGLAGAQETQYF. The CDR3 DNA follows: TGTGCCAGCAGCTTAGCCCCGGGACTAGCGGGAGCACAAGAGACCCAGTACTTC.

The gene calls are TRBV6-2 or TRBV6-3 and TRBJ2-2, with D perhaps matching TRBD1 (5 bases). There are 18 residues in the CDR3. The V end was cut by 6 bases, the J end by 1 base, with 21 bases between. Germline V gives CDR1 MNHEY, CDR2 SVGEGT. The CDR3 DNA reads as TGTGCCAGCAGCGTCCCCGGCATGCTGACAGAGAACACCGGGGAGCTGTTTTTT. Amino acids: CASSVPGMLTENTGELFF.